These T cell receptor beta chains were read from a single sample in a study of shared clonotypes between healthy human individuals. This table comes from immunoSEQ multiplex PCR, and its TCRdb copy is limited to in-frame clones, with some not included. The top ten clones hold about 24% of a sample with fewer than 800,000 clones, about 92% of them seen once. Sequenced: naive CD8+ T cells sorted from blood. The receptors here all came from a man under 40 in good health. The CDR3 runs from the conserved cysteine through the conserved F or W. The D gene is left open where the match is weak. Only some rows state a clone size, as once, few, many or a class for expanded clones.

j_call | clone_size | v_call | d_call | cdr3_aa | cdr3_nt
TRBJ2-7 | NA | TRBV7-8 | TRBD1 | CASSLRSGGDRDHHEQYF | TGTGCCAGCAGCTTAAGGAGCGGAGGGGACAGGGACCACCACGAGCAGTACTTC
TRBJ2-7 | NA | TRBV5-6 | TRBD1 | CASSLGGTAYEQYF | TGTGCCAGCAGCTTGGGTGGGACAGCTTACGAGCAGTACTTC
TRBJ2-1 | NA | TRBV15 | TRBD1 | CATSRDWTGSSYNEQFF | TGTGCCACCAGCAGAGATTGGACAGGGAGTTCCTACAATGAGCAGTTCTTC
TRBJ1-1 | NA | TRBV25-1 | TRBD1 | CASSDRGETIEAFF | TGTGCCAGCAGTGACAGGGGGGAAACAATTGAAGCTTTCTTT
TRBJ2-7 | NA | TRBV5-5 | NA | CASSYTYEQYF | TGTGCCAGCAGCTACACCTACGAGCAGTACTTC
TRBJ2-2 | NA | TRBV28 | NA | CASSLAVTGELFF | TGTGCCAGCAGTTTAGCGGTTACCGGGGAGCTGTTTTTT
TRBJ2-7 | once | TRBV27 | TRBD2 | CASSFGSGSYEQYF | TGTGCCAGCAGTTTTGGTAGCGGGAGCTACGAGCAGTACTTC
TRBJ2-7 | NA | TRBV25-1 | TRBD1 | CASSTTRDRGVNEQYF | TGTGCCAGCAGCACTACCCGGGACAGAGGGGTGAACGAGCAGTACTTC
TRBJ2-7 | NA | TRBV7-9 | NA | CASSLGGPGNEQYF | TGTGCCAGCAGCTTAGGCGGTCCAGGGAACGAGCAGTACTTC
TRBJ1-5 | NA | TRBV28 | NA | CASSLMGQGQPQHF | TGTGCCAGCAGTTTAATGGGGCAAGGTCAGCCCCAGCATTTT
TRBJ2-7 | NA | TRBV4-1 | TRBD2 | CASSPGLAGGPGEQYF | TGCGCCAGCAGCCCCGGACTAGCGGGAGGGCCGGGGGAGCAGTACTTC
TRBJ2-7 | NA | TRBV10-2 | NA | CTSLPRESGDEQYF | TGCACCAGCCTACCCAGGGAATCAGGGGACGAGCAGTACTTC
TRBJ2-7 | NA | TRBV11-2 | NA | CASSLDGVGEQYF | TGTGCCAGCAGCTTAGATGGGGTAGGCGAGCAGTACTTC
TRBJ2-3 | NA | TRBV13 | NA | CASSSTVDTQYF | TGTGCCAGCAGCTCAACAGTGGATACGCAGTATTTT
TRBJ2-7 | NA | TRBV6-1 | TRBD2 | CASSEAVGTSGYEQYF | TGTGCCAGCAGTGAAGCTGTAGGTACTAGCGGCTACGAGCAGTACTTC
TRBJ2-3 | NA | TRBV7-6 | TRBD2 | CASSPRTSGTGDTQYF | TGTGCCAGCAGCCCGCGGACTAGCGGTACAGGTGATACGCAGTATTTT
TRBJ2-3 | NA | TRBV27 | NA | CASSLNSRGVTDTQYF | TGTGCCAGCAGTTTAAATTCACGAGGGGTCACAGATACGCAGTATTTT
TRBJ2-5 | NA | TRBV27 | TRBD2 | CASKLAGGVGETQYF | TGTGCCAGCAAACTAGCGGGAGGAGTTGGTGAGACCCAGTACTTC
TRBJ2-1 | NA | TRBV5-1 | NA | CASSLYAGSYNEQFF | TGCGCCAGCAGCTTATACGCGGGGTCCTACAATGAGCAGTTCTTC
TRBJ1-1 | NA | TRBV5-5 | NA | CASSLLWLTEAFF | TGTGCCAGCAGCTTGTTATGGTTGACTGAAGCTTTCTTT
TRBJ2-1 | NA | TRBV4-2 | TRBD2 | CASSQGSLAGVIPYNEQFF | TGTGCCAGCAGCCAAGGGTCCCTAGCGGGAGTAATCCCCTACAATGAGCAGTTCTTC
TRBJ2-1 | NA | TRBV28 | TRBD2 | CASSLRLAGENNEQFF | TGTGCCAGCAGTTTAAGGCTAGCGGGGGAAAACAATGAGCAGTTCTTC
TRBJ2-5 | NA | TRBV14 | NA | CASSQVGGETQYF | TGTGCCAGCAGCCAAGTAGGCGGCGAGACCCAGTACTTC
TRBJ2-2 | many | TRBV9 | TRBD2 | CASSSPSGVNTGELFF | TGTGCCAGCAGCTCTCCTAGCGGAGTGAACACCGGGGAGCTGTTTTTT
TRBJ2-4 | NA | TRBV11-3 | TRBD2 | CASSLGFSGENIQYF | TGTGCCAGCAGCTTAGGTTTCAGCGGGGAAAACATTCAGTACTTC
TRBJ2-3 | NA | TRBV25-1 | NA | CASSELATDTQYF | TGTGCCAGCAGTGAGCTAGCGACAGATACGCAGTATTTT
TRBJ2-5 | NA | TRBV6-1 | NA | CASSEVRGFPETQYF | TGTGCCAGCAGTGAAGTACGCGGATTCCCAGAGACCCAGTACTTC
TRBJ1-1 | NA | TRBV13 | TRBD1 | CASSPDRDVGMTEAFF | TGTGCCAGCAGCCCGGACAGGGATGTCGGTATGACTGAAGCTTTCTTT
TRBJ1-1 | NA | TRBV5-1 | TRBD1 | CASSLPGGETEAFF | TGCGCCAGCAGCTTGCCAGGGGGTGAGACTGAAGCTTTCTTT
TRBJ2-7 | NA | TRBV6-4 | NA | CASSVAAGGLYEQYF | TGTGCCAGCAGTGTAGCGGCAGGGGGGCTCTACGAGCAGTACTTC
TRBJ2-1 | NA | TRBV27 | NA | CASCQLSGSSYNEQFF | TGTGCCAGCTGCCAGTTAAGCGGTAGCTCCTACAATGAGCAGTTCTTC
TRBJ2-1 | NA | TRBV5-1 | TRBD1 | CASSLQGATSNNEQFF | TGCGCCAGCAGCCTACAGGGGGCTACTAGCAACAATGAGCAGTTCTTC
TRBJ2-2 | once | TRBV7-2 | TRBD2 | CASSLERDNTGELFF | TGTGCCAGCAGCTTAGAGCGGGATAACACCGGGGAGCTGTTTTTT
TRBJ2-3 | NA | TRBV5-5 | NA | CASSLDSGSSTDTQYF | TGTGCCAGCAGCTTGGACAGCGGTTCATCCACAGATACGCAGTATTTT
TRBJ1-5 | once | TRBV27 | NA | CASSPIGARNQPQHF | TGTGCCAGCAGTCCCATCGGGGCCCGCAATCAGCCCCAGCATTTT
TRBJ2-7 | NA | TRBV4-3 | NA | CASSQDAPGVGYEQYF | TGCGCCAGCAGCCAAGATGCGCCGGGAGTTGGATACGAGCAGTACTTC
TRBJ2-7 | NA | TRBV7-6 | NA | CASSLYGVTSEQYF | TGTGCCAGCAGCTTATATGGGGTTACCTCCGAGCAGTACTTC
TRBJ2-7 | NA | TRBV15 | TRBD1 | CATSRDRGQGDEQYF | TGTGCCACCAGCAGAGATCGTGGACAGGGTGACGAGCAGTACTTC
TRBJ2-7 | NA | TRBV5-1 | NA | CASSAGLGGPIHEQYF | TGCGCCAGCAGCGCAGGCCTGGGGGGCCCGATCCACGAGCAGTACTTC
TRBJ2-3 | NA | TRBV27 | TRBD2 | CASSLQGLAGITDTQYF | TGTGCCAGCAGTTTACAGGGTTTAGCGGGGATTACAGATACGCAGTATTTT